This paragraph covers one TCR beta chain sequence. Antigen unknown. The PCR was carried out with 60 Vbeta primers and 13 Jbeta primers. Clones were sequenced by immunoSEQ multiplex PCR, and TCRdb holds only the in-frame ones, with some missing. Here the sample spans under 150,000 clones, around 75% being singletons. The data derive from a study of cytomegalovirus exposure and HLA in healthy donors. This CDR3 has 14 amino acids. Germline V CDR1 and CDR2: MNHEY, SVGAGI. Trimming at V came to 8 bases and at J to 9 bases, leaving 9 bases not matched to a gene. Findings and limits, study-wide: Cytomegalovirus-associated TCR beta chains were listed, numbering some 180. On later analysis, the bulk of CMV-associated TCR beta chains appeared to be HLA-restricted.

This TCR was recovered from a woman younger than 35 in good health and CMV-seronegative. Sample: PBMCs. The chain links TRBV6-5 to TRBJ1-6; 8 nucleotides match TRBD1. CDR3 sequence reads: CASAPGTGLSPLHF. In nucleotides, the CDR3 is TGTGCCAGCGCCCCGGGGACAGGACTTTCACCCCTCCACTTT.